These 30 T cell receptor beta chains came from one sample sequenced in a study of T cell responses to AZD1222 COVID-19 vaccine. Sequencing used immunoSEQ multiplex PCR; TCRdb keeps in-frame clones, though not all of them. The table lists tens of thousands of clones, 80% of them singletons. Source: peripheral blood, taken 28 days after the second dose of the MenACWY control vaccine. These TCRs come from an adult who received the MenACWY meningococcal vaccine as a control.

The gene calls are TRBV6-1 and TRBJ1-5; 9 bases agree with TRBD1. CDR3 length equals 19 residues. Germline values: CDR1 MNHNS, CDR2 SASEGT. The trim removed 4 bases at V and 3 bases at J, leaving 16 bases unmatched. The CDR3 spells CASSGYGTGRTGTNQPQHF. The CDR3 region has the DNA TGTGCCAGCAGTGGGTATGGGACAGGGAGAACAGGGACCAATCAGCCCCAGCATTTT.

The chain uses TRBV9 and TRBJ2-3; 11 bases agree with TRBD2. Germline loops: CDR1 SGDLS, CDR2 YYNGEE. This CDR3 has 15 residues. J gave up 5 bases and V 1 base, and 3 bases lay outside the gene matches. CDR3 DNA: TGTGCCAGCAGCGTACGGGGACTAGCGGAAGATACGCAGTATTTT. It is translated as CASSVRGLAEDTQYF.

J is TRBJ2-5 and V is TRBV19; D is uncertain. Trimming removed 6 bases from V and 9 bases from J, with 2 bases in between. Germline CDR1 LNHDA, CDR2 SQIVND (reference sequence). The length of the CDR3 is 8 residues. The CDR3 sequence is CASRAQYF. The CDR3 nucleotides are TGTGCCAGTAGGGCCCAGTACTTC.

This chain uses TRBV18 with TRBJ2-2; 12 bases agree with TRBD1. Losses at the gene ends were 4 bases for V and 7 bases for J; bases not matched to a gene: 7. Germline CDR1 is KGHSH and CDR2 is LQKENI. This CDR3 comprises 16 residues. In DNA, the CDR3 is TGTGCCAGCTCACTGGGACAGGGGGCGCAAAGCGGGGAGCTGTTTTTT. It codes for CASSLGQGAQSGELFF. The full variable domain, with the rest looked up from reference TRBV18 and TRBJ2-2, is NAGVMQNPRHLVRRRGQEARLRCSPMKGHSHVYWYRQLPEEGLKFMVYLQKENIIDESGMPKERFSAEFPKEGPSILRIQQVVRGDSAAYFCASSLGQGAQSGELFFGEGSRLTVL.

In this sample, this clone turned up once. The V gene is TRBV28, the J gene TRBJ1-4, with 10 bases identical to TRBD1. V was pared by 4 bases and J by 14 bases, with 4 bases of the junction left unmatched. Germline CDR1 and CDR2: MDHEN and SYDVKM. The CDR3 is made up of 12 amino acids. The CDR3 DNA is TGTGCCAGCAGTTGGGGGACAGGGGTCCTGTTTTTT. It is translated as CASSWGTGVLFF.

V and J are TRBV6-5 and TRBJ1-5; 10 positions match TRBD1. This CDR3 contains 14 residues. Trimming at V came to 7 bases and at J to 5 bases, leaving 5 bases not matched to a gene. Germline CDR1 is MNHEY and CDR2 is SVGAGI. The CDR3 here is CASTLDRGHQPQHF. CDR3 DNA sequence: TGTGCCAGCACCTTAGACAGGGGGCATCAGCCCCAGCATTTT.

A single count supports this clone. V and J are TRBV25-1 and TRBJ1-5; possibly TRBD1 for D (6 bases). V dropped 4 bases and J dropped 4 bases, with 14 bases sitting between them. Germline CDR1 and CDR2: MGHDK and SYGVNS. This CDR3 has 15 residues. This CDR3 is CASSGEGVGNQPQHF. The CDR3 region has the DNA TGTGCCAGCAGTGGAGAGGGGGTCGGGAATCAGCCCCAGCATTTT. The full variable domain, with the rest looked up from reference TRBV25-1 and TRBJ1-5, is EADIYQTPRYLVIGTGKKITLECSQTMGHDKMYWYQQDPGMELHLIHYSYGVNSTEKGDLSSESTVSRIRTEHFPLTLESARPSHTSQYLCASSGEGVGNQPQHFGDGTRLSIL.

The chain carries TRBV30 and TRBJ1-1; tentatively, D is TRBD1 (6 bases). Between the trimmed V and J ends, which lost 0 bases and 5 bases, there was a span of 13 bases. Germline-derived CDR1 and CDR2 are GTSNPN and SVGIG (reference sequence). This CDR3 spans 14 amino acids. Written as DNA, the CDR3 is TGTGCCTGGAGTGTTATGGGGAGGGGGACTGAAGCTTTCTTT. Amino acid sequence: CAWSVMGRGTEAFF.

Here the CDR3 DNA reads TGTGCCAGCAGCTTAGCAGTCGACAGGGGAGCTGGAAACACCATATATTTT. It codes for CASSLAVDRGAGNTIYF. V gene TRBV7-2 combines with J gene TRBJ1-3; TRBD1 agrees at 8 bases. The CDR3 is 17 amino acids. CDR1 is SGHTA and CDR2 is FQGNSA in the germline V gene. V shed 0 bases, J shed 2 bases, and the junction held 6 bases outside the gene matches.

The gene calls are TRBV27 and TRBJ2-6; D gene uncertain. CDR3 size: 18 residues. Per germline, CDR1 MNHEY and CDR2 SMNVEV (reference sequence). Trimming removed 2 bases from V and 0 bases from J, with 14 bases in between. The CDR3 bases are TGTGCCAGCAGTTTAGATGGGTCAACCAGCTCTGGGGCCAACGTCCTGACTTTC. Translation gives CASSLDGSTSSGANVLTF.

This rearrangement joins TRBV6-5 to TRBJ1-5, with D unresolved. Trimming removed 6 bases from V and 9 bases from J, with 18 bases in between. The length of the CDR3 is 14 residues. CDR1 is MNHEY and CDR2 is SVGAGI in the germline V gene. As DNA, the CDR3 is TGTGCCAGCAGCAAGGACGGCCGGATGTTGCCCCAGCATTTT. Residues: CASSKDGRMLPQHF.

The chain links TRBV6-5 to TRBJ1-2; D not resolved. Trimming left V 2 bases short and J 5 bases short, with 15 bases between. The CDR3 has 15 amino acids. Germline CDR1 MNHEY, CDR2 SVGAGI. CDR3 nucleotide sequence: TGTGCCAGCAGTTACCTGGTTAGTACGCCGTATGGCTACACCTTC. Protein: CASSYLVSTPYGYTF.

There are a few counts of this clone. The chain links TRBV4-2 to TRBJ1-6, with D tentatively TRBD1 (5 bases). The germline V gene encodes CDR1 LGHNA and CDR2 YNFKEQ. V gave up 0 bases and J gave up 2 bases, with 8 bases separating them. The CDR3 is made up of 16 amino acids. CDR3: CASSQEQQAYNSPLHF. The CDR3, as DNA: TGTGCCAGCAGCCAAGAACAACAGGCCTATAATTCACCCCTCCACTTT.

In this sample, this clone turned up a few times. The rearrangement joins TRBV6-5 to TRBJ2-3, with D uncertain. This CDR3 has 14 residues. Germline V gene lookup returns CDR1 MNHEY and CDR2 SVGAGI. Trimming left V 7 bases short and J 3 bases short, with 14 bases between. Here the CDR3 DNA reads TGTGCCAGCAAAGTGGAGAGTGTAACAGATACGCAGTATTTT. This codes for CASKVESVTDTQYF.

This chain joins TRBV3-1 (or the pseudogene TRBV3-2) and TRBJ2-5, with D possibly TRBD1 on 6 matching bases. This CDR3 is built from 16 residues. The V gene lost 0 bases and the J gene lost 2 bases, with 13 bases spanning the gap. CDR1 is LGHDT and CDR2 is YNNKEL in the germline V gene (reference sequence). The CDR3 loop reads CASSQDGGQGQETQYF. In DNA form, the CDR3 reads TGTGCCAGCAGCCAAGATGGGGGCCAGGGGCAAGAGACCCAGTACTTC.

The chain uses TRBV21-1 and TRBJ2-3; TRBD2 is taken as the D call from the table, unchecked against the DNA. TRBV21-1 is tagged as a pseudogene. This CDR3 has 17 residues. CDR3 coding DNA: TGTGCCAGCAGCAAAGAAAGAAGCTCTTCCACGTTGTATACGCAGTATTTT. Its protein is CASSKERSSSTLYTQYF.

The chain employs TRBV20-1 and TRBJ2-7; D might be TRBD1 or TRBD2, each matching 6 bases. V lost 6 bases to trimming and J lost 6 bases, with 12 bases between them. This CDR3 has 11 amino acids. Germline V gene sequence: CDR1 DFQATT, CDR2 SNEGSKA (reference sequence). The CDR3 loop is CSAQEGVEQYF. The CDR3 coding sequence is TGCAGTGCCCAGGAGGGGGTCGAGCAGTACTTC.

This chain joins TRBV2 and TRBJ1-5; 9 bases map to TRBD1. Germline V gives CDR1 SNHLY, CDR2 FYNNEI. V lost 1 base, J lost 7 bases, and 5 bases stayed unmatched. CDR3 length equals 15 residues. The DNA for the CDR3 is TGTGCCAGCAGTGAAGAACAGGGGGCTCGACAGCCCCAGCATTTT. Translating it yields CASSEEQGARQPQHF.

DNA for the CDR3: TGTGCCAGCAGCCATGTTCCGTCTAGCTCTGGGGCCAACGTCCTGACTTTC. The encoded protein is CASSHVPSSSGANVLTF. J is TRBJ2-6 and V is TRBV4-2; D not resolved. This CDR3 spans 17 amino acids. V was trimmed by 3 bases and J by 0 bases, leaving 12 bases between them. Germline V gene data show CDR1 as LGHNA and CDR2 as YNFKEQ.

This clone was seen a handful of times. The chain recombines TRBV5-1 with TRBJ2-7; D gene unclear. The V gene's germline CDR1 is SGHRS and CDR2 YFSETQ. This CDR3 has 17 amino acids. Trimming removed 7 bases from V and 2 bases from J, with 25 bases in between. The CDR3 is CASSKWVGGARAYEQYF. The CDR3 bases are TGCGCCAGCTCCAAATGGGTCGGCGGAGCCAGAGCCTACGAGCAGTACTTC. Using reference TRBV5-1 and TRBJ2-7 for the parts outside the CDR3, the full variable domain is KAGVTQTPRYLIKTRGQQVTLSCSPISGHRSVSWYQQTPGQGLQFLFEYFSETQRNKGNFPGRFSGRQFSNSRSEMNVSTLELGDSALYLCASSKWVGGARAYEQYFGPGTRLTVT.

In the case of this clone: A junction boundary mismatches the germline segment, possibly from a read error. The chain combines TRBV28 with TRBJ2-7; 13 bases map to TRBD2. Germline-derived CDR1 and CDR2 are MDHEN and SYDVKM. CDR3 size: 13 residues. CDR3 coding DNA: TGTGCCAGCAGTGGGGGACTAGCGGGAACGAGGAACTTC. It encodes CASSGGLAGTRNF. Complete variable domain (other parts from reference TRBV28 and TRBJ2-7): DVKVTQSSRYLVKRTGEKVFLECVQDMDHENMFWYRQDPGLGLRLIYFSYDVKMKEKGDIPEGYSVSREKKERFSLILESASTNQTSMYLCASSGGLAGTRNFGPGTRLTVT.

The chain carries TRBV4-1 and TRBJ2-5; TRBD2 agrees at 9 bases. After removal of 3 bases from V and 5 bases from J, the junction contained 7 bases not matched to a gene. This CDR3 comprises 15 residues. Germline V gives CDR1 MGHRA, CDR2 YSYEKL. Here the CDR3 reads CASSQSGRTGETQYF. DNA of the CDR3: TGCGCCAGCAGCCAGAGCGGGAGGACGGGTGAGACCCAGTACTTC.

CDR3 sequence (DNA): TGTGCCAGCAGCCCAGAAGGGGGAGAGACCCAGTACTTC. This encodes CASSPEGGETQYF. The V and J genes are TRBV7-9 and TRBJ2-5; D possibly corresponds to TRBD1 (6 bases). From germline, CDR1 is SEHNR and CDR2 FQNEAQ (reference sequence). Trimming took off 5 bases at V and 4 bases at J, with 11 bases between the two ends. The CDR3 spans 13 residues.

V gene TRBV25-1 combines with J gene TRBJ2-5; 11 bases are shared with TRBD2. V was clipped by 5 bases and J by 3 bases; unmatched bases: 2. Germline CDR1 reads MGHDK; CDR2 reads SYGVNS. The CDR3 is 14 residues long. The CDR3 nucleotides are TGTGCCAGCAGTCTAGCGGGGGGAAAAGAGACCCAGTACTTC. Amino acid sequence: CASSLAGGKETQYF.

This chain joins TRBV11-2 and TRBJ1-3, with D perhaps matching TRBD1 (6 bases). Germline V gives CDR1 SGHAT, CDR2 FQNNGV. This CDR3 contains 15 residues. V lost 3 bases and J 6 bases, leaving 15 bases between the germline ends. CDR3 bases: TGTGCCAGCAGCTTTACCGGGACATGGCAAAACACCATATATTTT. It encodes CASSFTGTWQNTIYF.

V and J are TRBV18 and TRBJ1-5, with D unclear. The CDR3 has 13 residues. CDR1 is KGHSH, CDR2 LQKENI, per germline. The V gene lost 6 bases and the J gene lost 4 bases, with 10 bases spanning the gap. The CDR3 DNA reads TGTGCCAGCTCCCGTGGAGGGAATCAGCCCCAGCATTTT. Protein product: CASSRGGNQPQHF.

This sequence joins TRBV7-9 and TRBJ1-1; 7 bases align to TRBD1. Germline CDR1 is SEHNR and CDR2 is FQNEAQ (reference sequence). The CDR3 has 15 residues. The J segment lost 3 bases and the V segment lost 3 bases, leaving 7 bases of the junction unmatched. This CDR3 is CASSFYSQGDTEAFF. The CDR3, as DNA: TGTGCCAGCAGCTTCTACAGCCAGGGGGACACTGAAGCTTTCTTT.

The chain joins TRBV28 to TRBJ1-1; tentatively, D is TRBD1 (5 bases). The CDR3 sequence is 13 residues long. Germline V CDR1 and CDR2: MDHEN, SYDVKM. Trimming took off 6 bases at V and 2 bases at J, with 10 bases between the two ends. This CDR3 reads CASRGRINTEAFF. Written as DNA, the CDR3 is TGTGCCAGCAGGGGACGGATAAACACTGAAGCTTTCTTT. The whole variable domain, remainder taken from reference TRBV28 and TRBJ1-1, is DVKVTQSSRYLVKRTGEKVFLECVQDMDHENMFWYRQDPGLGLRLIYFSYDVKMKEKGDIPEGYSVSREKKERFSLILESASTNQTSMYLCASRGRINTEAFFGQGTRLTVV.

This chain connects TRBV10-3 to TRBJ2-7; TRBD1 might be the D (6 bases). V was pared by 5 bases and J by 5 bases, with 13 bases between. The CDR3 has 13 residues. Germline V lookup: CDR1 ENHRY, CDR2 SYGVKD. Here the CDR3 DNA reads TGTGCCATCAGTAATCAGGGGCTCGACGAGCAGTACTTC. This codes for CAISNQGLDEQYF.

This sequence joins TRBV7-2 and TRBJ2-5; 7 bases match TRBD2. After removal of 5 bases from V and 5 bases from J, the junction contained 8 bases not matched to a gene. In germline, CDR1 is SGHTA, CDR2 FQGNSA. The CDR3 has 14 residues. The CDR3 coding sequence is TGTGCCAGCAGCCCTATGGGGGGGGACGAGACCCAGTACTTC. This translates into CASSPMGGDETQYF. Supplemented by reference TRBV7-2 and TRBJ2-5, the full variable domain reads GAGVSQSPSNKVTEKGKDVELRCDPISGHTALYWYRQSLGQGLEFLIYFQGNSAPDKSGLPSDRFSAERTGGSVSTLTIQRTQQEDSAVYLCASSPMGGDETQYFGPGTRLLVL.